This T cell receptor beta chain was observed in a study of T cells in Graves' hyperthyroidism and ophthalmopathy. Study conclusions and caveats: Most thyroid clonotypes expanded above 0.001 were also detected in blood. The model made its ophthalmopathy prediction, and onset followed a median around 6.5 months later.

Germline V gene lookup returns CDR1 SNHLY and CDR2 FYNNEI. CDR3 size: 14 residues. V was shortened by 8 bases and J by 2 bases, with 12 bases between the two germline ends. With regard to this clonotype: The antigen is not known.

Uncontrolled infection, other autoimmune disease, pregnancy and lactation each barred patients from inclusion. There were TCR beta CDR3 regions amplified from RNA transcripts. RT-PCR in the first round (using the HTBI primer set) targeted the TCR CDR3. TCRdb re-analysed the multiplex PCR reads in MiXCR, keeping a single row per CDR3 protein. Among about 740,000 distinct CDR3 sequences, around 15% were seen once, and the ten largest hold roughly a tenth. This receptor was taken from a woman between 18 and 29 years old with Graves' hyperthyroidism. The V gene is TRBV2, the J gene TRBJ2-2; tentative D call: TRBD1 (5 bases). The sequenced sample consisted of blood. Here the CDR3 reads CASLWTPNTGELFF. DNA for the CDR3: TGTGCCAGCCTATGGACACCAAACACCGGGGAGCTGTTTTTT.